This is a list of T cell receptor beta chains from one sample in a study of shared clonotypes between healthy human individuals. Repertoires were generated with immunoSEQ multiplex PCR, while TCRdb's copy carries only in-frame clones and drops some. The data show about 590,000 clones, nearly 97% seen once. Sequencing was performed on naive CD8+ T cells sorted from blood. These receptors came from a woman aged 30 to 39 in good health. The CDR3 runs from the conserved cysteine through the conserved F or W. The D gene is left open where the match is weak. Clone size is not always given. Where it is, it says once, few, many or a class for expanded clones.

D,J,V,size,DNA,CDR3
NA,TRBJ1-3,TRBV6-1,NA,TGTGCCAGCAGTGAAAGTGGCCGGTTCTCTGGAAACACCATATATTTT,CASSESGRFSGNTIYF
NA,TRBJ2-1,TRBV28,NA,TGTGCCAGCAGTTTATCAACAGGTAATGAGCAGTTCTTC,CASSLSTGNEQFF
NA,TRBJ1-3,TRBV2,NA,TGTGCCACCCCGAAGGACTCTGGAAACACCATATATTTT,CATPKDSGNTIYF
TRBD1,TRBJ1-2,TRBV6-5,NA,TGTGCCAGCAGTGTACACGTCGGACAGGACTATGGCTACACCTTC,CASSVHVGQDYGYTF
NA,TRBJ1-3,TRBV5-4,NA,TGTGCCAGCAGCTTGGCAGGATATCGGAACACCATATATTTT,CASSLAGYRNTIYF
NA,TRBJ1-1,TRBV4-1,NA,TGCGCCAGCAGCCAACGAACAGGAAACACTGAAGCTTTCTTT,CASSQRTGNTEAFF
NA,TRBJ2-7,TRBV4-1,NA,TGCGCCAGCAGCCAAATAGCTGTCGGGAGCTTGTCCTACGAGCAGTACTTC,CASSQIAVGSLSYEQYF
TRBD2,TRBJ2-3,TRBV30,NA,TGTGCCTGCCCCCATGGAGCGGGAGTCACAGATACGCAGTATTTT,CACPHGAGVTDTQYF
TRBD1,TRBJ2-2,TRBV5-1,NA,TGCGCCAGCAGCGGGGACAGGGGATCGAACACCGGGGAGCTGTTTTTT,CASSGDRGSNTGELFF
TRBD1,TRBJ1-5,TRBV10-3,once,TGTGCCATCAGTGATCGGGACAGGGTGGATCAGCCCCAGCATTTT,CAISDRDRVDQPQHF
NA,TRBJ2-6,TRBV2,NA,TGTGCCAGCAACACAGGGCCCCCCTCTGGGGCCAACGTCCTGACTTTC,CASNTGPPSGANVLTF
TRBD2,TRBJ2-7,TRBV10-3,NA,TGTGCCATCAGTGAGTCAACTAGCGGAGCCTACGAGCAGTACTTC,CAISESTSGAYEQYF
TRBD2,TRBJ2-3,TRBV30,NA,TGTGCCTGGAGCATTGGACTAGCGGGGATTACAGATACGCAGTATTTT,CAWSIGLAGITDTQYF
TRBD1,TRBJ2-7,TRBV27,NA,TGTGCCAGCAGTTTAGGCCCACAGGGGTCCTACGAGCAGTACTTC,CASSLGPQGSYEQYF
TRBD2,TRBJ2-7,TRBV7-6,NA,TGTGCCAGCAGCTTAGGGGGGGGAGTACCTGAGCAGTACTTC,CASSLGGGVPEQYF
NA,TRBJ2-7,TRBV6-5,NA,TGTGCCAGCAGTCCTGACAAGGTTTCCTACGAGCAGTACTTC,CASSPDKVSYEQYF
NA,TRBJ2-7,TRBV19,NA,TGTGCCAGTAGTATAGGCCCCTCCTACGAGCAGTACTTC,CASSIGPSYEQYF
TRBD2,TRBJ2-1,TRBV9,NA,TGTGCCAGCAGCGAAGGACTAGCGGGAGGGCTTGGGGATGAGCAGTTCTTC,CASSEGLAGGLGDEQFF
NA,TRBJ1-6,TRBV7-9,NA,TGTGCCAGCGGACGTGGGGAGTCCAATAATTCACCCCTCCACTTT,CASGRGESNNSPLHF
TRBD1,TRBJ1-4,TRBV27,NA,TGTGCCAGCTCAAGACAGTCAGGGGGCAGTGAAAAACTGTTTTTT,CASSRQSGGSEKLFF
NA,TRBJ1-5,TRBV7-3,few,TGTGCCAGCAGCACCGTACAGAATAGCAATCAGCCCCAGCATTTT,CASSTVQNSNQPQHF
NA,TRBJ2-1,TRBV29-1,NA,TGCAGCGTTCAGGGAAATAGAGATGAGCAGTTCTTC,CSVQGNRDEQFF
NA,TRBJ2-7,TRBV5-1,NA,TGCGCCAGCAGCTTGGGGCAGGGGAACGAGCAGTACTTC,CASSLGQGNEQYF
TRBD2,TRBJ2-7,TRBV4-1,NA,TGCGCCAGCAGCCAAGGAAGTCTAGCGGGCGCCGAGCAGTACTTC,CASSQGSLAGAEQYF
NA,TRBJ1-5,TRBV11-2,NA,TGTGCCAGCAGCTCCCGGGACGGACATCAGCCCCAGCATTTT,CASSSRDGHQPQHF
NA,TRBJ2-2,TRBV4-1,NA,TGCGCCAGCAGCCAACTGGCCGGGGAGCTGTTTTTT,CASSQLAGELFF
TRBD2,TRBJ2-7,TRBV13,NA,TGTGCCAGCAGCTCCCGACTAGCGGGAGACTACGAGCAGTACTTC,CASSSRLAGDYEQYF
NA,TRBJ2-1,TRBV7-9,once,TGTGCCAGCAGCTTAATAGTCGGGGAGTACAATGAGCAGTTCTTC,CASSLIVGEYNEQFF
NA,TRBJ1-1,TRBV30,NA,TGTGCCTGGAGTTTACTTATGAACACTGAAGCTTTCTTT,CAWSLLMNTEAFF
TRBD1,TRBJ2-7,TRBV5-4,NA,TGTGCCAGCAGCTTGGCGGGGGGACAGGGGACATACGAGCAGTACTTC,CASSLAGGQGTYEQYF
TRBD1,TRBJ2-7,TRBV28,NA,TGTGCCAGCAGTTTAAGGGGGCGCTACGAGCAGTACTTC,CASSLRGRYEQYF
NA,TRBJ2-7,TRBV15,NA,TGTGCCACCAGCAGAGATCAGTGGCTAGCCTACGAGCAGTACTTC,CATSRDQWLAYEQYF
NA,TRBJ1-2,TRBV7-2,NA,TGTGCCAGCAGCTTATATGCAGGGCCCCCCTCGGAAGGCTACACCTTC,CASSLYAGPPSEGYTF
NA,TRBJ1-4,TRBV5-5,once,TGTGCCAGCAGCCGGGACGATGAAAAACTGTTTTTT,CASSRDDEKLFF
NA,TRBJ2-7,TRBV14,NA,TGTGCCAGCAGCCAAGACGCCTCGGTATTTTACGAGCAGTACTTC,CASSQDASVFYEQYF
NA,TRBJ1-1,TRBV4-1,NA,TGCGCCAGCAGCTACCGGACGGGGAACACTGAAGCTTTCTTT,CASSYRTGNTEAFF
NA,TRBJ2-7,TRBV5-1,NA,TGCGCCAGCAGCCCACGGGGGTCCTACGAGCAGTACTTC,CASSPRGSYEQYF
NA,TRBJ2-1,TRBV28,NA,TGTGCCAGCAGTACCACAGGCGATGAGCAGTTCTTC,CASSTTGDEQFF
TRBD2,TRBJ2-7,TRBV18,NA,TGTGCCAGCTCACCGCCGCTAGCGGGAGCTTCCTACGAGCAGTACTTC,CASSPPLAGASYEQYF
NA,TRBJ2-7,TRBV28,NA,TGTGCCAGCAGTTTAGGCCGCGCGACCTACGAGCAGTACTTC,CASSLGRATYEQYF
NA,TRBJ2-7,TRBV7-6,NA,TGTGCCAGCAGCTCGGGCGGGAACGCCTACGAGCAGTACTTC,CASSSGGNAYEQYF
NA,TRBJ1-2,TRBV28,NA,TGTGCCAGCAGTTTCCCCTATGGCTACACCTTC,CASSFPYGYTF
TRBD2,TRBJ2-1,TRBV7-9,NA,TGTGCCAGCAGCCCCCCGACTAGCGGAAAATACAATGAGCAGTTCTTC,CASSPPTSGKYNEQFF
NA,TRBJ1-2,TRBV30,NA,TGTGCCTGGAGTAGAGGGCCCCGGGATGGCTACACCTTC,CAWSRGPRDGYTF
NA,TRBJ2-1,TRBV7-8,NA,TGTGCCAGCAGCTCCGACGTAGAAAGGGTTTACAATGAGCAGTTCTTC,CASSSDVERVYNEQFF
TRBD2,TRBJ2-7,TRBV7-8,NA,TGTGCCACCTCGGACGCGGGACTAGCGGGACACGAGCAGTACTTC,CATSDAGLAGHEQYF
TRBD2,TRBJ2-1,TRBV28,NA,TGTGCCAGCACTCTAGCGGGATCTTCTGAGCAGTTCTTC,CASTLAGSSEQFF
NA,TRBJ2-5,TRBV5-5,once,TGTGCCAGCAGCTTGGGAGGAGGGATTGTGATACGGGAGACCCAGTACTTC,CASSLGGGIVIRETQYF
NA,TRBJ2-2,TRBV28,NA,TGTGCCAGCAGTACAGGGTTCGGCACCGGGGAGCTGTTTTTT,CASSTGFGTGELFF
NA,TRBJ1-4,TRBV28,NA,TGTGCCAGCAGGCCCCTTTGGGCGCTGGATGAAAAACTGTTTTTT,CASRPLWALDEKLFF
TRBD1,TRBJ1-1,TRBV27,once,TGTGCCAGCAGTTTATCTCACAGGGGCACTGAAGCTTTCTTT,CASSLSHRGTEAFF
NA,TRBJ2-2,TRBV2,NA,TGTGCCAGCAGTGAACAGGACCCTATAAGACCCACCGGGGAGCTGTTTTTT,CASSEQDPIRPTGELFF
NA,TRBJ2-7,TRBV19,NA,TGTGCCAGTACCGATTCATGGGGCCTCGAGGACGAGCAGTACTTC,CASTDSWGLEDEQYF
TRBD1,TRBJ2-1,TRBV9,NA,TGTGCCAGCAGCGTACCCCGGCACACAGGGGGCCGTAGTGAGCAGTTCTTC,CASSVPRHTGGRSEQFF
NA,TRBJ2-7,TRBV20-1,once,TGCAGTGCTAGAGAAACCTACGAGCAGTACTTC,CSARETYEQYF